This TCR beta chain came from a study of cytomegalovirus exposure and HLA in healthy donors (dated by TCRdb to 2016 to 2017). For context, the study as a whole: An earlier analysis of several hundred of the donors reported about 290 Gb of sequence data and more than 90 million unique TCR beta sequences from 190 million or so T cells. About 300 gigabases of sequencing data and approximately 91 million unique TCR sequences made up an early release that covered some 640 HLA-typed donors. Of the 300 to 500 genotyped donors, approximately 81% were placed in the genetic ancestry cluster associated with self-reported Caucasian donors. The study was designed to test whether signatures of past pathogen exposure could be identified by cataloging public T cell receptors. The T cell repertoires of around 670 subjects were profiled by immunosequencing and related to cytomegalovirus serostatus. Along with the approximately 650-subject first cohort, a separate validation cohort of over 90 different subjects was used. To predict cytomegalovirus infection status, the study combined high-throughput TCR immunosequencing, statistical association of individual TCRs with disease status, and machine learning. In a later analysis, previously published TCR beta repertoires from 600 to 850 donors were re-analyzed and high-resolution HLA genotyping was added so that TCR occurrence patterns could be studied. Rather than using new phenotypic data, the later analysis identified candidate immune exposures from TCR beta sequences and from how often those sequences occurred across donors. An earlier analysis of fewer than 750 of the donors used high-throughput TCR beta sequencing to judge whether each TCR beta V gene segment behaved as functional or pseudogenic. Alongside the repertoire data, information on donor age, sex, ethnicity and CMV serostatus was compiled. Genome-wide SNP genotypes for about 60% of the roughly 670 donors were used in a later genetic analysis, which treated that subset as a discovery cohort. All discovery cohort repertoires had been generated using a single sequencing platform. Both class I and class II loci were covered by HLA typing, at four-digit resolution. The number of donors typed differed by locus, with 629-630 for A, B, C, DRB1 and DQB1, more than 500 for DQA1, some 570 for DPA1, and 450 to 480 for DPB1. A handful of DR-DQ haplotypes were handled as single units for association and clustering because linkage in the cohort was strong. Among about 390 genotyped donors of the cohort, an average of approximately 240,000 unique TCR beta nucleotide sequences were sequenced per donor, about a sixth of them non-productive.

In total, around 600 healthy bone marrow donors made up the cohort. At the time of sampling, every cohort member was nominally healthy, though immune exposures that went unrecorded were likely present. The donor tested CMV seropositive, placing the donor among the 289 seropositive members of the cohort. Every donor gave a peripheral blood sample, and the peripheral blood mononuclear cells from that sample were used for TCR beta sequencing. Genomic DNA was extracted from the blood cell samples with the Qiagen DNeasy Blood Extraction Kit. With respect to this clone: Its cognate antigen has yet to be identified. No base quality values were provided; no much bigger clone lies one nucleotide off.

The library was obtained by the immunoSEQ multiplex PCR assay. For the multiplex PCR, a mixture combining 60 forward primers for TCR Vbeta segments and 13 reverse primers for TCR Jbeta segments was used. The CDR3 region of rearranged TCR beta genes was amplified from genomic DNA by a multiplex PCR assay. The amplified TCR beta libraries were sequenced on the Illumina HiSeq System as 87-base-pair reads. The authors' analysis ran thus. Across the 670 or so repertoires, a later analysis counted tens of millions of unique TCR beta chains, some 11 million of which were shared by at least two donors. Raw reads were error-corrected and collapsed into unique sequences by a nearest-neighbor algorithm in which closely related sequences were merged to remove PCR and sequencing errors. Alignment of CDR3 sequences to IMGT reference sequences was used to assign V, D and J gene segments. For a sequence to be retained, a match of at least six nucleotides was required to both a V gene segment and a J gene segment. Rearrangements were classified as productive when the CDR3 lacked stop codons and remained in frame with V and J, and all other rearrangements were classified as non-productive. CDR3 was defined according to IMGT convention as the region running from the second conserved V-encoded cysteine to the conserved J-encoded phenylalanine. Sequences without an unambiguous match to a single V gene segment were excluded from the earlier analysis of approximately 600 of the donors. In an earlier analysis of approximately 610 of the donors, V segments were called functional above 56.7% productive rearrangements and were called segregating when the between-donor standard deviation exceeded 5%. A statistical classification framework was built to diagnose cytomegalovirus status from the catalog of TCR beta chain sequences. In a later analysis, V and J genes were assigned by comparing TCR nucleotide sequences against IMGT/GENE-DB human TR gene sequences. The TCRdist pipeline was used in a later analysis to assign CDR3 sequences and most-parsimonious VDJ recombination scenarios. In a later analysis, each TCR beta chain was defined by its CDR3 amino acid sequence together with its V-gene family, and reads without a unique V-gene family were excluded. In a later analysis, nearly 600 highly shared, low-generation-probability nucleotide sequences were removed to address suspected cross-contamination and a sequencing artifact. In a later analysis, a clonal expansion index was calculated for each public chain from normalized within-repertoire ranks of inferred template counts. A later analysis computed generation probabilities with a VDJ recombination model fitted to out-of-frame rearrangements, and checked the results against IGoR. In a later analysis, TCR-TCR, TCR-HLA and TCR-CMV co-occurrence was scored with hypergeometric tests, and a repertoire-size bias correction was applied to TCR pairs. A later analysis estimated false discovery rates by permuting HLA or CMV assignments 20 times. A later analysis grouped co-occurring TCRs with DBSCAN, adding TCRdist sequence similarity when clustering within HLA-allele-positive subsets. Repertoires with fewer than 30,000 or more than 120,000 public chains were left out of co-occurrence clustering, as were four to six repertoires with anomalous nucleotide sharing. The clones in this table, taken by TCRdb from immuneACCESS, are in-frame only. Not every clone is retained; where verified, under half of the shortfall comes from an unresolved V gene, and the cause of the rest is unknown. V, J and clone size were drawn from that table, and D and trimming were deduced from the DNA. Here the sample has approximately 100,000 clones; approximately 80% occur a single time. The top ten constitute about 5% of the sample.

Study-level results and caveats: Roughly uniform sequencing depth across donors was assumed in presence/absence analyses, although this assumption may not hold. Compared with the approximately 670-donor mean, donors in an Asian-associated ancestry cluster had fewer N-insertions in productive TCRs, according to a later genetic analysis. For the cohort, immune exposure information was limited to CMV serostatus. Most TCR sequences were seen in very few donors, while some public TCRs were found in many individuals. In the study, about 150 TCR beta chains were listed as associated with cytomegalovirus. Correlated functional status among segregating V segments might be attributable to linkage disequilibrium, but an unknown experimental factor could not be ruled out. A later genetic analysis associated a missense DCLRE1C variant with V-gene and J-gene trimming of TCR beta chains, and an independent cohort replicated the association. In a later analysis, TCR association rates were found to vary across HLA loci, with the most associated TCRs seen for DRB1 alleles and the fewest for HLA-C alleles. The authors suggested that the approach could potentially be extended to other disease states and immunological phenotypes. The cohort was sequenced for TCR beta chains only, and without alpha or paired-chain data the features that could be detected were limited. In a later analysis, about 17,000 TCR beta sequences were associated with specific HLA alleles at a false discovery rate of 0.05. Assigning TCR associations to individual alleles was difficult when HLA alleles, especially DR and DQ, strongly co-occurred. A group of highly shared sequence variants was considered likely to be a technical artifact of the sequencing pipeline. A further reported finding was that TCR beta sequences accurately predicted the HLA-A and HLA-B alleles for most subjects in the first cohort. Because some donors lacked HLA typing at each locus, the association tests relied only on the typed subset. In vitro tests confirmed that a few of the cytomegalovirus-associated TCR beta chains recognize cytomegalovirus antigens. A later analysis found that HLA-associated TCR beta chains were more clonally expanded and had lower generation probabilities than equally common non-associated chains. Because counts were too low, about 15 rarely observed V segments, including chromosome 9 orphons, were left out of the earlier analysis of approximately 580 of the donors. According to a later analysis, most CMV-associated TCR beta chains appeared to be HLA-restricted, and the HLA associations seemed to be driven largely by CMV exposure. The 87-base-pair reads could not distinguish some IMGT-functional V segments, including TRBV6-2 and TRBV6-3, so those segments were excluded. In both the original and validation cohorts, the classifier was reported to diagnose cytomegalovirus status with high specificity and sensitivity. According to a later analysis, parvovirus B19, influenza, CMV and Epstein-Barr virus appeared linked to several top co-occurrence clusters. An earlier analysis of approximately 590 of the donors showed that most TCR beta V segments appeared in productive rearrangements either about 87% or about 30% of the time, which broadly matched IMGT annotations.

The junction shows trimming of 3 bases on V and 8 bases on J, and the gene matches do not reach 8 bases of it. The CDR3, cysteine through phenylalanine, is 14 amino acids long. The only DNA kept is the CDR3, 42 bases in frame from the first base. CDR1 SGHTA and CDR2 FQGNSA were looked up in the germline V gene. Sequencing input: PBMCs. The sequence joins TRBV7-2 to TRBJ1-2, with 8 junctional bases fitting TRBD1. The receptor comes from a female donor in good health and CMV-seropositive. The nucleotides are TGTGCCAGCAGCTTTGCAGGGGGCAAATCAGGCTACACCTTC. This codes for CASSFAGGKSGYTF. Reference TRBV7-2 and TRBJ1-2 proteins supply the regions before and after the CDR3; the full variable domain is: GAGVSQSPSNKVTEKGKDVELRCDPISGHTALYWYRQSLGQGLEFLIYFQGNSAPDKSGLPSDRFSAERTGGSVSTLTIQRTQQEDSAVYLCASSFAGGKSGYTFGSGTRLTVV.